A selection of T cell receptor beta chains follows, all from one sample in a study of patients and donors after allogeneic stem cell transplantation. TCRdb reprocessed the RT-PCR reads via MiXCR and lists one record per CDR3 protein. The sample includes tens of thousands of distinct CDR3 sequences, 6.8% of them seen just once. Sequenced input: blood, either unsorted or a sorted T cell fraction (not recorded which). Receptors originate from a human donor who was either an allogeneic HSCT recipient or a stem cell or donor lymphocyte infusion donor (not recorded which). It is not recorded whose cells these are; they may come from a transplant donor. CDR3s include the opening cysteine and the closing phenylalanine or tryptophan. D genes are given only for firm matches. Where a row states a size, it is once, few, many or the class of an expanded clone; other rows omit it.

NA	TRBJ2-7	TRBV15	NA	CATSREEGLEQYF	TGTGCCACCAGCAGAGAAGAGGGACTCGAGCAGTACTTC
many	TRBJ2-2	TRBV6-6	TRBD1	CASSYSTGATGELFF	TGTGCCAGCAGTTACTCGACAGGGGCCACCGGGGAGCTGTTTTTT
many	TRBJ1-1	TRBV7-9	NA	CASSLVADTEAFF	TGTGCCAGCAGCTTAGTAGCGGACACTGAAGCTTTCTTT
many	TRBJ2-1	TRBV6-2/TRBV6-3	NA	CASSYRGAIEQFF	TGTGCCAGCAGTTACAGGGGAGCGATTGAGCAGTTCTTC
many	TRBJ1-1	TRBV9	TRBD1	CASSVTGGGGTEAFF	TGTGCCAGCAGCGTAACAGGGGGCGGAGGCACTGAAGCTTTCTTT
many	TRBJ2-6	TRBV20-1	TRBD1	CSAPMDRVASGANVLTF	TGCAGTGCTCCTATGGACAGGGTGGCCTCTGGGGCCAACGTCCTGACTTTC
many	TRBJ1-5	TRBV2	NA	CASAPWINQPQHF	TGTGCCAGCGCCCCGTGGATCAATCAGCCCCAGCATTTT
many	TRBJ1-5	TRBV28	NA	CASSFRQLHQPQHF	TGTGCCAGCAGTTTTCGACAGCTCCATCAGCCCCAGCATTTT
many	TRBJ1-1	TRBV7-9	NA	CASSLDRNQAFF	TGTGCCAGCAGCTTAGACAGGAATCAGGCTTTCTTT
many	TRBJ2-1	TRBV7-9	TRBD2	CASSLTSGTYNEQFF	TGTGCCAGCAGCCTAACTAGCGGAACTTACAATGAGCAGTTCTTC
NA	TRBJ2-3	TRBV28	NA	CASADGSSTDTQYF	TGTGCCAGCGCGGACGGTTCTAGCACAGATACGCAGTATTTT
many	TRBJ2-1	TRBV25-1	TRBD1	CASSQETGAEQFF	TGTGCCAGCAGTCAAGAAACAGGGGCTGAGCAGTTCTTC
many	TRBJ2-7	TRBV11-2	NA	CASSPSDRSYEQYF	TGTGCCAGCAGCCCGTCGGACAGATCCTACGAGCAGTACTTC
NA	TRBJ2-1	TRBV7-9	TRBD2	CASSTRTRRYNEQFF	TGTGCCAGCAGCACCCGGACTAGACGGTACAATGAGCAGTTCTTC
few	TRBJ2-7	TRBV2	NA	CASIQGLSYEQYF	TGTGCCAGCATACAGGGACTCTCCTACGAGCAGTACTTC
many	TRBJ1-3	TRBV18	NA	CASSPREAVGNTIYF	TGTGCCAGCTCACCGAGGGAGGCGGTTGGAAACACCATATATTTT
many	TRBJ1-5	TRBV5-1	NA	CASSLAGDNQPQHF	TGCGCCAGCAGCTTGGCTGGGGACAATCAGCCCCAGCATTTT
NA	TRBJ2-7	TRBV27	NA	CASSRAGASYEQYF	TGTGCCAGCAGCAGGGCAGGGGCGTCCTACGAGCAGTACTTC
few	TRBJ2-3	TRBV30	TRBD1	CAWNRGRGTDTQYF	TGTGCCTGGAACAGGGGAAGGGGAACAGATACGCAGTATTTT
many	TRBJ1-1	TRBV5-6	NA	CASSWGNFNTEAFF	TGTGCCAGCAGCTGGGGGAACTTCAACACTGAAGCTTTCTTT
many	TRBJ2-5	TRBV10-3	NA	CAIRDSRETQYF	TGTGCCATCAGGGACAGCAGAGAGACCCAGTACTTC
NA	TRBJ2-7	TRBV9	TRBD2	CASSATSGIVDEQYF	TGTGCCAGCAGCGCGACTAGCGGGATAGTCGACGAGCAGTACTTC
NA	TRBJ2-1	TRBV6-1	TRBD2	CASSDGAGGPNEQFF	TGTGCCAGCAGTGACGGGGCGGGAGGGCCCAATGAGCAGTTCTTC
NA	TRBJ1-1	TRBV19	NA	CASRRQGQLKMNTEAFF	TGTGCCAGTAGGAGGCAAGGACAGCTGAAAATGAACACTGAAGCTTTCTTT
many	TRBJ1-6	TRBV4-3	NA	CASSQDEDGVNSPLHF	TGCGCCAGCAGCCAAGATGAGGACGGAGTAAATTCACCCCTCCACTTT
few	TRBJ2-5	TRBV18	NA	CASSLEFYPQETQYF	TGTGCCAGCTCACTAGAATTCTACCCTCAGGAGACCCAGTACTTC
many	TRBJ2-3	TRBV3-1	NA	CASSQDPGLADTQYF	TGTGCCAGCAGCCAAGACCCAGGTTTGGCAGATACGCAGTATTTT
many	TRBJ2-1	TRBV16	NA	CASSGGRAGEQFF	TGTGCCAGCAGCGGGGGGAGAGCCGGGGAGCAGTTCTTC
many	TRBJ2-5	TRBV4-3	NA	CASSQEGFWETQYF	TGCGCCAGCAGCCAAGAGGGCTTTTGGGAGACCCAGTACTTC
many	TRBJ2-3	TRBV7-9	TRBD1	CASSLDQGASTDTQYF	TGTGCCAGCAGCTTAGATCAGGGGGCCTCCACAGATACGCAGTATTTT
many	TRBJ1-1	TRBV12-3/TRBV12-4	NA	CASGWRQAEEAFF	TGTGCCAGCGGGTGGAGGCAGGCCGAAGAAGCTTTCTTT
NA	TRBJ2-1	TRBV6-5	TRBD2	CASSFLAGGRNEQFF	TGTGCCAGTTCTTTCTTAGCGGGAGGTCGGAATGAGCAGTTCTTC
NA	TRBJ2-7	TRBV11-2	NA	CASSLEAGTYF	TGTGCCAGCAGCTTAGAGGCGGGCACGTACTTC
few	TRBJ2-5	TRBV7-8	NA	CASSLGGGETQYF	TGTGCCAGCAGCTTAGGGGGAGGAGAGACCCAGTACTTC
few	TRBJ2-1	TRBV7-9	NA	CASSLGTGANEQFF	TGTGCCAGCAGCTTAGGGACGGGGGCGAATGAGCAGTTCTTC
NA	TRBJ2-1	TRBV7-9	NA	CASSQSSYYNEHFF	TGTGCCAGCAGCCAAAGCAGTTACTACAATGAGCATTTCTTC
many	TRBJ2-7	TRBV6-2/TRBV6-3	NA	CASSFFLDHYEQYF	TGTGCCAGCAGTTTCTTCCTGGACCATTACGAGCAGTACTTC
many	TRBJ2-1	TRBV6-5	NA	CASSYGNEQFF	TGTGCCAGCAGTTACGGGAATGAGCAGTTCTTC
many	TRBJ1-3	TRBV28	NA	CASSSFGPSVSGNTIYF	TGTGCCAGCAGTTCCTTCGGACCGTCAGTTTCTGGAAACACCATATATTTT
NA	TRBJ2-3	TRBV27	TRBD2	CASSLGLAVTDTQYF	TGTGCCAGCAGTTTAGGACTAGCAGTCACAGATACGCAGTATTTT
NA	TRBJ2-1	TRBV28	NA	CASSSGGTRYNEQFF	TGTGCCAGCAGTTCTGGGGGGACAAGATACAATGAGCAGTTCTTC
many	TRBJ1-1	TRBV7-9	NA	CASSSLRGRNTEAFF	TGTGCCAGCAGCTCCCTAAGAGGGCGGAACACTGAAGCTTTCTTT
many	TRBJ2-3	TRBV7-3	TRBD2	CASSLLASGTDTQYF	TGTGCCAGCAGCTTACTCGCTAGCGGGACAGATACGCAGTATTTT
many	TRBJ1-5	TRBV4-2	NA	CASSQGLDQPQHF	TGTGCCAGCAGCCAAGGATTAGATCAGCCCCAGCATTTT
many	TRBJ2-3	TRBV9	NA	CASSVAGASDTQYF	TGTGCCAGCAGCGTAGCGGGAGCATCAGATACGCAGTATTTT
many	TRBJ2-3	TRBV5-1	NA	CASSLEGLSSTDTQYF	TGCGCCAGCAGCTTGGAAGGACTATCAAGCACAGATACGCAGTATTTT
NA	TRBJ2-7	TRBV6-6	TRBD1	CASSGTGVYEQYF	TGTGCCAGCTCCGGGACAGGGGTCTACGAGCAGTACTTC
many	TRBJ2-1	TRBV3-1	TRBD2	CASSPRAGGFNEQFF	TGTGCCAGCAGTCCCCGAGCGGGAGGTTTCAATGAGCAGTTCTTC
many	TRBJ1-1	TRBV20-1	NA	CSATGAPGRMNTEAFF	TGCAGTGCTACAGGGGCCCCGGGACGGATGAACACTGAAGCTTTCTTT
many	TRBJ1-1	TRBV12-3/TRBV12-4	NA	CASSFLFEGTEAFF	TGTGCCAGCAGTTTTCTCTTCGAAGGCACTGAAGCTTTCTTT
few	TRBJ2-5	TRBV9	TRBD1	CASSLPGQGETQYF	TGTGCCAGCAGCCTCCCGGGACAGGGAGAGACCCAGTACTTC
many	TRBJ2-5	TRBV10-3	NA	CAIRRPLQETQYF	TGTGCCATCAGGCGCCCACTCCAAGAGACCCAGTACTTC
many	TRBJ1-6	TRBV4-3	NA	CASSQGPGAGSPLHF	TGCGCCAGCAGCCAAGGCCCAGGGGCCGGTTCACCCCTCCACTTT
few	TRBJ2-3	TRBV5-1	NA	CASSLEERSTDTQYF	TGCGCCAGCAGCTTGGAGGAACGAAGCACAGATACGCAGTATTTT
many	TRBJ2-1	TRBV7-8	TRBD1	CASNRQGRILRSYNEQFF	TGTGCCAGCAACCGACAGGGGCGGATTTTAAGGTCCTACAATGAGCAGTTCTTC
many	TRBJ2-7	TRBV18	NA	CASSLMAGPLSYEQYF	TGTGCCAGCTCACTGATGGCGGGACCCCTCTCCTACGAGCAGTACTTC
medium-sized	TRBJ1-2	TRBV7-2	NA	CASSLGRVDYGYTF	TGTGCCAGCAGCTTAGGGAGGGTCGACTATGGCTACACCTTC
NA	TRBJ2-3	TRBV5-4	NA	CASSFSTDTQYF	TGTGCCAGCAGCTTCAGCACAGATACGCAGTATTTT
many	TRBJ2-3	TRBV2	NA	CASSEARAGRTDTQYF	TGTGCCAGCAGTGAAGCGCGGGCAGGGCGCACAGATACGCAGTATTTT
few	TRBJ1-1	TRBV18	TRBD1	CASSPQGDTEAFF	TGTGCCAGCTCACCCCAGGGGGACACTGAAGCTTTCTTT